The 15 T cell receptor beta chains below come from one sample, sequenced in a study of shared clonotypes between healthy human individuals. The naive CD8 fraction comprised CD45RO-negative cells positively selected for CCR7 and excluded terminally differentiated effector memory CD45RA+ cells. The assay was immunoSEQ multiplex PCR, and TCRdb's table has in-frame clones only and misses some. The sample yields hundreds of thousands of clones, just over 95% seen once. Sequencing input: naive CD8+ T cells sorted from blood. The receptors were gathered from a man in his thirties or forties in good health.

This chain connects TRBV4-1 to TRBJ1-1; 8 bases are a match to TRBD1. CDR1 and CDR2 (germline): MGHRA, YSYEKL. The CDR3 length is 13 residues. J lost 8 bases, V lost 0 bases, and 2 bases had no gene match. Here the CDR3 reads CASSQDRDREAFF. DNA for the CDR3: TGCGCCAGCAGCCAAGATCGGGACAGGGAAGCTTTCTTT.

This chain uses TRBV6-5 with TRBJ2-2, with 8 bases identical to TRBD2. The trim removed 2 bases at V and 1 base at J, leaving 3 bases unmatched. CDR1 and CDR2 (germline): MNHEY, SVGAGI. The CDR3 has 16 residues. This CDR3 reads CASSYDTSGNTGELFF. The CDR3, as DNA: TGTGCCAGCAGTTACGATACTAGCGGGAACACCGGGGAGCTGTTTTTT.

The V and J genes are TRBV29-1 and TRBJ2-5; D tentatively reads TRBD1 or TRBD2 (6 bases each). The CDR3 consists of 16 residues. Trimming cost V 7 bases and J 5 bases, with 26 bases left between them. Germline CDR1 and CDR2: SQVTM and ANQGSEA. The CDR3 protein is CSAHRGRGRRVETQYF. In DNA, the CDR3 is TGCAGCGCCCACCGGGGGCGGGGCAGGCGAGTGGAGACCCAGTACTTC.

The rearrangement uses TRBV29-1 and TRBJ2-7; D is possibly TRBD1 (5 bases). This CDR3 comprises 12 residues. V lost 5 bases to trimming and J lost 2 bases, with 10 bases between them. Germline-derived CDR1 and CDR2 are SQVTM and ANQGSEA. This CDR3 reads CSVRQGAYEQYF. CDR3 nucleotide sequence: TGCAGCGTTCGCCAGGGCGCCTACGAGCAGTACTTC.

The V call is TRBV29-1, the J call TRBJ2-1; 9 nucleotides align to TRBD2. V shed 4 bases, J shed 8 bases, and the junction held 6 bases outside the gene matches. The germline V gene encodes CDR1 SQVTM and CDR2 ANQGSEA. The CDR3 sequence is 13 residues long. CDR3 protein: CSVVGGRADEQFF. DNA of the CDR3: TGCAGCGTTGTAGGCGGGAGGGCCGATGAGCAGTTCTTC.

This clone was counted only a few times. The identical CDR3 is also encoded by other nucleotide sequences in the sample. The chain couples TRBV5-1 to TRBJ2-3; D call uncertain. Trimming removed 4 bases at V and 2 bases at J, with 5 bases between. The V gene's germline CDR1 is SGHRS and CDR2 YFSETQ. This CDR3 has 12 amino acids. The CDR3 bases are TGCGCCAGCAGCCTCAACACAGATACGCAGTATTTT. It codes for CASSLNTDTQYF. Full variable domain (outside the CDR3, taken from reference TRBV5-1 and TRBJ2-3): KAGVTQTPRYLIKTRGQQVTLSCSPISGHRSVSWYQQTPGQGLQFLFEYFSETQRNKGNFPGRFSGRQFSNSRSEMNVSTLELGDSALYLCASSLNTDTQYFGPGTRLTVL.

This rearrangement joins TRBV10-1 to TRBJ2-7; the D gene is possibly TRBD1 (5 bases). Trimming removed 8 bases at V and 6 bases at J, with 14 bases between. The CDR3 consists of 12 residues. Germline CDR1 and CDR2: WNHNN and SYGVQD (reference sequence). CDR3 loop: CASGQGSGEQYF. The CDR3 nucleotides are TGCGCCAGCGGGCAGGGCTCCGGCGAGCAGTACTTC.

The CDR3 DNA follows: TGTGCCAGCAGCTTAGCCACAGGGGGCCCAGTCTACGAGCAGTACTTC. Its protein is CASSLATGGPVYEQYF. The chain carries TRBV7-2 and TRBJ2-7; 9 bases are shared with TRBD1. The V and J ends lost 0 bases and 3 bases, in that order; junction bases with no gene match: 6. Germline assignment: CDR1 SGHTA and CDR2 FQGNSA. This CDR3 is 16 amino acids long. The full variable domain, with the rest looked up from reference TRBV7-2 and TRBJ2-7, is GAGVSQSPSNKVTEKGKDVELRCDPISGHTALYWYRQSLGQGLEFLIYFQGNSAPDKSGLPSDRFSAERTGGSVSTLTIQRTQQEDSAVYLCASSLATGGPVYEQYFGPGTRLTVT.

This chain uses TRBV5-6 with TRBJ2-7, with 8 bases aligning to TRBD2. The germline CDR1 and CDR2 sequences are SGHDT and YYEEEE. The length of the CDR3 is 16 residues. The V segment lost 1 base and the J segment 0 bases; nucleotides outside the gene matches: 6. As DNA, the CDR3 is TGTGCCAGCAGCTTGTTTCCCGGGGGGGCCTCCTACGAGCAGTACTTC. Protein: CASSLFPGGASYEQYF.

The chain carries TRBV5-5 and TRBJ2-2; D call uncertain. CDR3 size: 14 residues. The germline V gene encodes CDR1 SGHKS and CDR2 YYEKEE (reference sequence). The germline V and J ends were trimmed by 0 bases and 3 bases, with 6 bases remaining between them. The CDR3 sequence is CASSLVRYTGELFF. The CDR3 DNA reads as TGTGCCAGCAGCTTGGTGAGGTACACCGGGGAGCTGTTTTTT.

The J gene is TRBJ2-3, the V gene TRBV6-6; D gene uncertain. CDR1 and CDR2 from the germline V gene are MNHNY and SVGAGI (reference sequence). The CDR3 loop spans 15 amino acids. V was clipped by 2 bases and J by 1 base, with 10 bases between them. CDR3 sequence reads: CASSYPSRGTDTQYF. As DNA, the CDR3 is TGTGCCAGCAGTTACCCGTCCCGTGGCACAGATACGCAGTATTTT.

The V and J genes are TRBV28 and TRBJ1-5; no definite D call. V dropped 8 bases and J dropped 3 bases, with 11 bases sitting between them. Germline lookup yields CDR1 MDHEN and CDR2 SYDVKM. The CDR3 totals 13 residues. Written as DNA, the CDR3 is TGTGCCAGCGGAGTAAGGGACAATCAGCCCCAGCATTTT. As protein: CASGVRDNQPQHF.

The J gene is TRBJ2-6, the V gene TRBV19; TRBD2 agrees at 10 bases. The CDR3 spans 17 residues. The J segment lost 2 bases and the V segment lost 8 bases, leaving 9 bases of the junction unmatched. Looked up from germline, CDR1 is LNHDA and CDR2 is SQIVND (reference sequence). This CDR3 reads CASALAGVETGANVLTF. The CDR3 DNA reads TGTGCCAGTGCCCTAGCGGGAGTGGAGACTGGGGCCAACGTCCTGACTTTC.

This chain links TRBV5-4 with TRBJ1-2; TRBD1 matches at 7 bases. Losses at the gene ends were 3 bases for V and 2 bases for J; bases not matched to a gene: 13. The CDR3 is 17 amino acids. Germline CDR1 reads SGHNT; CDR2 reads YYREEE (reference sequence). Here the CDR3 DNA reads TGTGCCAGCAGCTCGTGGGGGACAGAAAATGAGAACTATGGCTACACCTTC. Protein sequence: CASSSWGTENENYGYTF.

V gene TRBV2 combines with J gene TRBJ2-7, with TRBD1 as a possible D gene (6 bases). The V gene lost 10 bases and the J gene lost 0 bases, with 19 bases spanning the gap. The CDR3 sequence is 15 residues long. The V gene's germline CDR1 is SNHLY and CDR2 FYNNEI. The CDR3 nucleotides read TGTGCCAACAGATATCGACAGGTGGCCTCCTACGAGCAGTACTTC. Protein: CANRYRQVASYEQYF.